This entry lists 18 T cell receptor beta chains sequenced from one sample in a study of blood T cell repertoires in COVID-19. The assay was immunoSEQ multiplex PCR, and TCRdb's table has in-frame clones only and misses some. The table has tens of thousands of clones, more than 80% seen once. The sample comprised peripheral blood. All receptors come from a man aged 45-60 years with COVID-19, enrolled during active disease.

This rearrangement joins TRBV6-8 to TRBJ1-3, with D perhaps TRBD1 (5 bases). The CDR3 is 13 amino acids. CDR1 is MNHGY, CDR2 SAAAGT, per germline. V lost 10 bases to trimming and J lost 7 bases, with 17 bases between them. This CDR3 is CATLFRGGNTIYF. For the CDR3, the DNA is TGTGCCACCCTTTTTAGGGGTGGGAACACCATATATTTT.

The chain is built from TRBV3-1 (or the pseudogene TRBV3-2) and TRBJ1-6; weak D call: TRBD1 (5 bases). The CDR3 is 14 amino acids. V gave up 1 base and J gave up 13 bases, with 14 bases separating them. The germline V gene has CDR1 LGHDT and CDR2 YNNKEL (reference sequence). The CDR3 sequence: CASSQVPREWPLHF. As DNA, the CDR3 is TGTGCCAGCAGCCAAGTCCCCAGGGAATGGCCCCTCCACTTT.

The chain uses TRBV19 and TRBJ2-5; 10 bases match TRBD2. After removal of 7 bases from V and 4 bases from J, the junction contained 9 bases not matched to a gene. The CDR3 runs to 15 residues. Germline assignment: CDR1 LNHDA and CDR2 SQIVND (reference sequence). CDR3 sequence: CASTRAGGLGETQYF. CDR3 nucleotide sequence: TGTGCCAGTACCCGAGCGGGGGGGCTCGGAGAGACCCAGTACTTC.

The V gene is TRBV4-1, the J gene TRBJ2-5; tentatively, D is TRBD2 (7 bases). Trimming cost V 3 bases and J 4 bases, with 15 bases left between them. Germline CDR1 reads MGHRA; CDR2 reads YSYEKL. The CDR3 runs 15 residues. CDR3 coding DNA: TGCGCCAGCAGCCAGTCTGGGGGGGCCGCAGAGACCCAGTACTTC. The encoded protein is CASSQSGGAAETQYF.

This chain links TRBV6-6 with TRBJ2-7; 8 bases are shared with TRBD1. V shed 2 bases, J shed 4 bases, and the junction held 10 bases outside the gene matches. There are 16 residues in the CDR3. CDR1 is MNHNY and CDR2 is SVGAGI in the germline V gene (reference sequence). The CDR3 DNA is TGTGCCAGCAGTTACCGGCAGGGGGCCCTTCGGTACGAGCAGTACTTC. Its translation: CASSYRQGALRYEQYF.

This clone was seen a handful of times. The rearrangement joins TRBV5-8 to TRBJ1-5; 9 bases line up with TRBD1. This CDR3 is 15 amino acids long. Germline CDR1 reads SGHTS; CDR2 reads YDEGEE. Unmatched junction bases numbered 5, after V lost 4 bases and J lost 3 bases. Written as DNA, the CDR3 is TGTGCCAGCAGCACAGGACAGGGGAACAATCAGCCCCAGCATTTT. Protein product: CASSTGQGNNQPQHF.

The chain links TRBV18 to TRBJ2-5; D unresolved. Germline values: CDR1 KGHSH, CDR2 LQKENI. This CDR3 spans 13 amino acids. Trimming removed 3 bases from V and 5 bases from J, with 10 bases in between. The CDR3: CASSPQRRETQYF. As DNA, the CDR3 is TGTGCCAGCTCACCTCAGAGGCGGGAGACCCAGTACTTC.

This clone has more than one count but fewer than ten. This rearrangement joins TRBV4-2 to TRBJ2-2, with a tentative D call TRBD2 (5 bases). The CDR3 has 16 residues. The germline gives CDR1 LGHNA, CDR2 YNFKEQ. V dropped 0 bases and J dropped 4 bases, with 12 bases sitting between them. This chain's CDR3 is CASSQDARGPTGELFF. CDR3 in DNA: TGTGCCAGCAGCCAAGATGCTAGAGGGCCCACCGGGGAGCTGTTTTTT.

This chain connects TRBV10-1 to TRBJ1-5; D is unclear. Per the germline V gene, CDR1 is WNHNN and CDR2 is SYGVQD (reference sequence). Between the trimmed V and J ends, which lost 4 bases and 6 bases, there was a span of 10 bases. The CDR3 runs to 13 residues. This chain's CDR3 is CASSAGFGQPQHF. The DNA of the CDR3 is TGCGCCAGCAGTGCGGGTTTTGGTCAGCCCCAGCATTTT.

This chain connects TRBV5-1 to TRBJ1-2; D unclear. V was shortened by 0 bases and J by 4 bases, with 13 bases between the two germline ends. The germline V gene has CDR1 SGHRS and CDR2 YFSETQ. The CDR3 runs 15 residues. The CDR3 DNA follows: TGCGCCAGCAGCTTGGACATGGGTTCGGGCTATGGCTACACCTTC. Its translation: CASSLDMGSGYGYTF.

This clone has only one observation. This rearrangement joins TRBV3-1 (or the pseudogene TRBV3-2) to TRBJ1-2, with unresolved D. V was trimmed by 1 base and J by 6 bases, leaving 6 bases between them. The CDR3 sequence is 12 residues long. In germline, CDR1 is LGHDT, CDR2 YNNKEL (reference sequence). The CDR3 region has the DNA TGTGCCAGCAGCCAAGCTCACAATGGCTACACCTTC. Amino acid sequence: CASSQAHNGYTF.

J is TRBJ2-7 and V is TRBV7-3; possibly TRBD2 for D (6 bases). This CDR3 region has 14 residues. In germline, CDR1 is SGHTA, CDR2 FQGTGA. Deletions cut 3 bases from V and 0 bases from J, with 9 bases between. Here the CDR3 reads CASSLGGNSYEQYF. In nucleotides, the CDR3 is TGTGCCAGCAGCTTGGGCGGGAACTCCTACGAGCAGTACTTC.

This clone was detected only a few times. The chain combines TRBV19 with TRBJ2-7, with D possibly matching TRBD1 (7 bases). The V gene lost 5 bases and the J gene lost 0 bases, with 17 bases spanning the gap. CDR1 and CDR2 (germline): LNHDA, SQIVND (reference sequence). The CDR3 totals 16 residues. The CDR3 coding sequence is TGTGCCAGTAGTGACTCCCAGGGGGGAGGCTCCTACGAGCAGTACTTC. Encoded protein: CASSDSQGGGSYEQYF.

Here the CDR3 DNA reads TGTGCCAGCAGTCACGTCCCGGGACTAGCGGGGGGGCTTGATGAGCAGTTCTTC. Translation gives CASSHVPGLAGGLDEQFF. The chain has TRBV6-8 and TRBJ2-1; TRBD2 aligns across 16 bases. Germline V gene data show CDR1 as MNHGY and CDR2 as SAAAGT. The V gene end was trimmed by 5 bases and the J gene end by 8 bases; junction bases not matched to a gene: 12. This CDR3 has 18 residues.

The chain links TRBV28 to TRBJ2-6; D uncertain. Deletions cut 5 bases from V and 4 bases from J, with 18 bases between. The CDR3 has 17 amino acids. Germline CDR1 is MDHEN and CDR2 is SYDVKM. The CDR3 DNA is TGTGCCAGCAGTCCGAGCTACGGAGTGGCCGGGGCCAACGTCCTGACTTTC. It specifies CASSPSYGVAGANVLTF. The full variable domain, its missing parts supplied by reference TRBV28 and TRBJ2-6, is DVKVTQSSRYLVKRTGEKVFLECVQDMDHENMFWYRQDPGLGLRLIYFSYDVKMKEKGDIPEGYSVSREKKERFSLILESASTNQTSMYLCASSPSYGVAGANVLTFGAGSRLTVL.

This chain connects TRBV5-1 to TRBJ1-2, with D unclear. The CDR3 length is 12 residues. V was trimmed by 4 bases and J by 8 bases, leaving 12 bases between them. Germline V gene data show CDR1 as SGHRS and CDR2 as YFSETQ. CDR3 nucleotide sequence: TGCGCCAGCAGCGAAAGTGGTGGCGGCTACACCTTC. This encodes CASSESGGGYTF.

The chain combines TRBV3-1 (or the pseudogene TRBV3-2) with TRBJ2-5, with D possibly TRBD2 on 6 matching bases. Per the germline V gene, CDR1 is LGHDT and CDR2 is YNNKEL (reference sequence). There are 14 residues in the CDR3. Trimming pared 0 bases from V and 5 bases from J, leaving 10 bases between. Written as DNA, the CDR3 is TGTGCCAGCAGCCAAGACGGTGGGAGGGAGACCCAGTACTTC. Amino acid sequence: CASSQDGGRETQYF.

This rearrangement joins TRBV5-1 to TRBJ2-7; 9 bases are a match to TRBD1. This CDR3 comprises 17 residues. The junction had 14 bases not matched to a gene; V was cut back by 4 bases and J by 3 bases. Germline lookup yields CDR1 SGHRS and CDR2 YFSETQ. In DNA, the CDR3 is TGCGCCAGCAGCCTTTTTTCGACAGGGGGAAATGGCTACGAGCAGTACTTC. Protein: CASSLFSTGGNGYEQYF. Filled out from reference TRBV5-1 and TRBJ2-7, the complete variable domain reads KAGVTQTPRYLIKTRGQQVTLSCSPISGHRSVSWYQQTPGQGLQFLFEYFSETQRNKGNFPGRFSGRQFSNSRSEMNVSTLELGDSALYLCASSLFSTGGNGYEQYFGPGTRLTVT.